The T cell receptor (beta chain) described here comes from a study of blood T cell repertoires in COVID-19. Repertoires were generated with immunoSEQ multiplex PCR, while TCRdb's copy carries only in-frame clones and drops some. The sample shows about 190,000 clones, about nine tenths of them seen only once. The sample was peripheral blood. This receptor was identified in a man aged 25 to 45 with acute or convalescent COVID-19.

Here the CDR3 reads CASTRGTGWYGYTF. The CDR3 nucleotides read TGTGCCAGCACCCGCGGGACAGGGTGGTATGGCTACACCTTC. The chain has TRBV28 and TRBJ1-2; 9 bases agree with TRBD1. CDR1 MDHEN and CDR2 SYDVKM come from the germline V gene. The length of the CDR3 is 14 residues. V was clipped by 7 bases and J by 5 bases; unmatched bases: 8.